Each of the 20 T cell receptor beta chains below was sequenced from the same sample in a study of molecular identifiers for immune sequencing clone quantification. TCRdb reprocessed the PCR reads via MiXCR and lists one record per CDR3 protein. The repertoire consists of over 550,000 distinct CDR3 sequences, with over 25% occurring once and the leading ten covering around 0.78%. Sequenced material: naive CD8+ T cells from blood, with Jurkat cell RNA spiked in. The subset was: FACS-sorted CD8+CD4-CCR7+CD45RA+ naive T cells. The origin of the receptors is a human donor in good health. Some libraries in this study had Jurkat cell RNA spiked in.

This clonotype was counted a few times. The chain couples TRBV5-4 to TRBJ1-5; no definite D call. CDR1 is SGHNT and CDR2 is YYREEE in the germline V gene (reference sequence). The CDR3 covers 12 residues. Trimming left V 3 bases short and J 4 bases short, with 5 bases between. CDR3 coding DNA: TGTGCCAGCAGCTACTTAAATCAGCCCCAGCATTTT. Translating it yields CASSYLNQPQHF.

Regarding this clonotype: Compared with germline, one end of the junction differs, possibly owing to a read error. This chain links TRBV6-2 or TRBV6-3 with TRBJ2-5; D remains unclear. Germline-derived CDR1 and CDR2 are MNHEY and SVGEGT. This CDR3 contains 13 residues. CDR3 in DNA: TGTGCCAGCAGTTCCCGCCAGCAAGAGGCCCAGTACTTC. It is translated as CASSSRQQEAQYF.

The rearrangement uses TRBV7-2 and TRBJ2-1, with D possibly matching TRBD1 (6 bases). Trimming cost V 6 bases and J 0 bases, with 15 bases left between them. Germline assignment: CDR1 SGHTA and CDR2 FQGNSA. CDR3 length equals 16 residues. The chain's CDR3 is CASRPKGVASYNEQFF. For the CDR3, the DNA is TGTGCCAGCAGGCCGAAGGGGGTCGCCTCCTACAATGAGCAGTTCTTC.

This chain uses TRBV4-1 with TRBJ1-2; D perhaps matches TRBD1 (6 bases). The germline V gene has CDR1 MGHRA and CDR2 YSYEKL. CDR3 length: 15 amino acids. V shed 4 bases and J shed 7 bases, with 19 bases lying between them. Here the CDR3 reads CASSPIFPDRFGYTF. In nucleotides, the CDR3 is TGCGCCAGCAGCCCTATCTTCCCGGACAGATTTGGCTACACCTTC.

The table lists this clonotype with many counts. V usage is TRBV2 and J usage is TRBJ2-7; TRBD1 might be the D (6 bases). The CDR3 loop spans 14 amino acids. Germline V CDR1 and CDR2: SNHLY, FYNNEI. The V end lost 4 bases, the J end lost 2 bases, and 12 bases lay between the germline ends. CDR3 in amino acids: CASSVRDNAYEQYF. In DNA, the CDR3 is TGTGCCAGCAGTGTTCGGGACAACGCCTACGAGCAGTACTTC.

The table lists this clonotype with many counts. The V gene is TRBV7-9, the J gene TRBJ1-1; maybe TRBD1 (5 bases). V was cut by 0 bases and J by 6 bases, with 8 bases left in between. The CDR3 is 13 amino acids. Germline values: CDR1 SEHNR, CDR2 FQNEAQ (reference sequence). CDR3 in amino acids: CASSLALGAEAFF. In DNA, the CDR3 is TGTGCCAGCAGCTTAGCGCTGGGGGCTGAAGCTTTCTTT.

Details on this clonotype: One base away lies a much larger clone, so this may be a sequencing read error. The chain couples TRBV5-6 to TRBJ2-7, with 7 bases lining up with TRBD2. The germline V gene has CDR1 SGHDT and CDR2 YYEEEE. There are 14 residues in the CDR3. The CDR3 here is CASSSGLVIYVQYF. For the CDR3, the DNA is TGTGCCAGCAGCTCCGGACTAGTCATCTACGTGCAGTACTTC.

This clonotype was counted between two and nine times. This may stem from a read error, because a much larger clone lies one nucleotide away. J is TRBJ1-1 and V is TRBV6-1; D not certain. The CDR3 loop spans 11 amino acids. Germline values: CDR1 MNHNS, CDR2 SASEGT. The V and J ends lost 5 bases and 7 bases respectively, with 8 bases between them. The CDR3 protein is CASSKLSEAFF. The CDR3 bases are TGTGCCAGCAGTAAACTGAGTGAAGCTTTCTTT.

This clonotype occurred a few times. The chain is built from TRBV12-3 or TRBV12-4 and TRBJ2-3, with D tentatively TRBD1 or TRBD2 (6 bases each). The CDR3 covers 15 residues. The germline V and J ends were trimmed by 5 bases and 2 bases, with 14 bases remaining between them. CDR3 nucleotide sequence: TGTGCCAGCAGTAGGGGGGTTCCCTTCACAGATACGCAGTATTTT. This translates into CASSRGVPFTDTQYF.

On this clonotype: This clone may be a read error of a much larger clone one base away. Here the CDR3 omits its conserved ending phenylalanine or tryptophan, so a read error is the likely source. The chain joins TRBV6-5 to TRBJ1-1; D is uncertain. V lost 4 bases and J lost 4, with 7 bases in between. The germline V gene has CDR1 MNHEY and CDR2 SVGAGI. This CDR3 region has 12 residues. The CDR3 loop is CASSSQATEAFC. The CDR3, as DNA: TGTGCCAGCAGTTCCCAGGCCACTGAAGCTTTCTGT.

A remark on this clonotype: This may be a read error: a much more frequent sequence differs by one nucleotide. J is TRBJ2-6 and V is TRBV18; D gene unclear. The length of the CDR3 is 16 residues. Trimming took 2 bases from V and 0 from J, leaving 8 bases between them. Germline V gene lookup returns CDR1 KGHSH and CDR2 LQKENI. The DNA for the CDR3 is TGTGCCAGCTCACCAGTTGGAAGCTCTGGGGCCAACGTCCTGACTTTC. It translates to CASSPVGSSGANVLTF.

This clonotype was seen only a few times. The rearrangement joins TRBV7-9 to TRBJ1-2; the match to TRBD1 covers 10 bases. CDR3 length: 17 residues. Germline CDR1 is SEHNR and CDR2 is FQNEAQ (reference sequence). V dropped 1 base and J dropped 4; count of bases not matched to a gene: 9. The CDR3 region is CASSLDGRTGGSYGYTF. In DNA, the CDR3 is TGTGCCAGCAGCTTAGATGGTAGGACAGGGGGATCCTATGGCTACACCTTC.

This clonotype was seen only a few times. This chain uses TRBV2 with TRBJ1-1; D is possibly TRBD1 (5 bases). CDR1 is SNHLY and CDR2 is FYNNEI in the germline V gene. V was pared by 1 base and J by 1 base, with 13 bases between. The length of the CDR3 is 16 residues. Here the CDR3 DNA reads TGTGCCAGCAGTGAAGGATCTTGGCAGGGGAACACTGAAGCTTTCTTT. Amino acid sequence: CASSEGSWQGNTEAFF.

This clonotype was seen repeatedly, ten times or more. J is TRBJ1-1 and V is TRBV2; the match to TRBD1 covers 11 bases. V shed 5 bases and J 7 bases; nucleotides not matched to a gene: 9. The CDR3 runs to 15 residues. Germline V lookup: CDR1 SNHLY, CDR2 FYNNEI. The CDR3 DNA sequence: TGTGCCAGCAGTCCGCGGACAGGGGGCCAGGTTGAAGCTTTCTTT. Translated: CASSPRTGGQVEAFF.

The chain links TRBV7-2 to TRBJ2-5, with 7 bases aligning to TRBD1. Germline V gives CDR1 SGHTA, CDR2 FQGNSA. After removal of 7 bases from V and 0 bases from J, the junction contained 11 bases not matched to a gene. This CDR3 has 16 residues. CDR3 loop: CASTRSDRLYQETQYF. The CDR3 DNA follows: TGTGCCAGCACTCGATCGGACAGGCTGTACCAAGAGACCCAGTACTTC.

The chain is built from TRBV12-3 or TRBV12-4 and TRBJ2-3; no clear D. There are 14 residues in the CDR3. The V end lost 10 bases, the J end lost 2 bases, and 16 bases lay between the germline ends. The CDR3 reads CATQDPEHTDTQYF. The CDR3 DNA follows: TGTGCCACTCAGGATCCAGAGCACACAGATACGCAGTATTTT.

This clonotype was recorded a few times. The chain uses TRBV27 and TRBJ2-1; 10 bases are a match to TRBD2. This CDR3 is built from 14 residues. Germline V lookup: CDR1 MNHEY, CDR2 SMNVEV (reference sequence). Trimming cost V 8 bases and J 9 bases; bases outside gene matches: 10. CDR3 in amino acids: CASGGLAGVSEQFF. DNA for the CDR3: TGTGCCAGCGGGGGTCTAGCGGGAGTTAGTGAGCAGTTCTTC.

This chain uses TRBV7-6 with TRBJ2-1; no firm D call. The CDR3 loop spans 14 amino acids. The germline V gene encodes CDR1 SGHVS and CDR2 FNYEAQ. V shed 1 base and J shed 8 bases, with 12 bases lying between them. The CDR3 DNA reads TGTGCCAGCAGCTTAGGATCGTCAACCCATGAGCAGTTCTTC. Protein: CASSLGSSTHEQFF.

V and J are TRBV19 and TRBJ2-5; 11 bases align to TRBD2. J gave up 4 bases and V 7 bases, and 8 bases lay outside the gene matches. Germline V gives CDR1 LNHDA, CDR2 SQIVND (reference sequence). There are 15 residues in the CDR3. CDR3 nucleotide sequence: TGTGCCAGTACCATTAGCGGGGGGGCTGGAGAGACCCAGTACTTC. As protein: CASTISGGAGETQYF.

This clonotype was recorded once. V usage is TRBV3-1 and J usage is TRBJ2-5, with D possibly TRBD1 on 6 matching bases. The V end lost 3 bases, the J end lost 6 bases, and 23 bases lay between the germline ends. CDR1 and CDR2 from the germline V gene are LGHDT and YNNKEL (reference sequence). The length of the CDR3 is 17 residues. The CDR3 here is CASSQRRTEDPSKTQYF. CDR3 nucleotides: TGTGCCAGCAGCCAGAGACGGACAGAGGACCCCTCGAAGACCCAGTACTTC.